These 20 T cell receptor beta chains were sequenced from one sample in a study of metastatic and nonmetastatic thyroid tumors. TCRdb re-called the PCR reads via MiXCR. The sample gives about 34,000 clones, around a sixth of which show up once; approximately 7% is in the top ten. No treatment of any kind had been given to any patient before thyroid surgery. The sample was blood. Receptors originate from a female donor with papillary thyroid cancer or a benign thyroid nodule (not recorded which). Some clones in this sample may be carry-over from other donors' samples.

This sequence joins TRBV7-9 and TRBJ1-3, with 11 bases lining up with TRBD1. Germline trimming cut 5 bases from V and 2 bases from J; bases unmatched to any gene: 2. Germline assignment: CDR1 SEHNR and CDR2 FQNEAQ (reference sequence). There are 15 residues in the CDR3. CDR3 sequence reads: CASSTGQGAGNTIYF. Here the CDR3 DNA reads TGTGCCAGCAGCACGGGACAGGGGGCTGGAAACACCATATATTTT.

This clone was picked up a small number of times. The missing conserved phenylalanine or tryptophan at the end of this CDR3 makes a read error likely. V usage is TRBV7-8 and J usage is TRBJ1-1; no firm D call. There are 14 residues in the CDR3. Looked up from germline, CDR1 is SGHVS and CDR2 is FQNEAQ. The V end was cut by 5 bases, the J end by 0 bases, with 10 bases between. The DNA of the CDR3 is TGTGCCAGCAGCCCGACGACCATGAACACTGAAGCTTTCCTT. It translates to CASSPTTMNTEAFL.

This chain joins TRBV20-1 and TRBJ2-2, with D maybe TRBD2 (6 bases). The V gene lost 0 bases and the J gene lost 1 base, with 9 bases spanning the gap. The CDR3 is 15 amino acids. Germline-derived CDR1 and CDR2 are DFQATT and SNEGSKA (reference sequence). CDR3 in amino acids: CSARDRRENTGELFF. CDR3 nucleotide sequence: TGCAGTGCTAGAGATAGGCGGGAGAACACCGGGGAGCTGTTTTTT.

This clone was seen ten or more times. The chain couples TRBV4-1 to TRBJ2-1, with TRBD2 as a possible D gene (5 bases). Germline-derived CDR1 and CDR2 are MGHRA and YSYEKL. Trimming shortened V by 1 base and J by 5 bases, and 12 bases separated the two germline ends. This CDR3 has 15 amino acids. DNA of the CDR3: TGCGCCAGCAGCCAAGTAGGCCTAGCCAACAATGAGCAGTTCTTC. Translated, it gives CASSQVGLANNEQFF.

This clone qualifies as medium-sized. The rearrangement links TRBV20-1 to TRBJ2-1, with 9 bases fitting TRBD2. The CDR3 has 15 residues. After removal of 5 bases from V and 8 bases from J, the junction contained 13 bases not matched to a gene. Germline CDR1 is DFQATT and CDR2 is SNEGSKA (reference sequence). The CDR3, as DNA: TGCAGTGCTCCCCCAGGGGCGGGAGGGAGCTATGAGCAGTTCTTC. Translating it yields CSAPPGAGGSYEQFF.

At least ten counts were recorded for this clone. V gene TRBV10-1 combines with J gene TRBJ1-6; D may be TRBD1 (5 bases). This CDR3 is 13 amino acids long. Trimming took 7 bases from V and 7 from J, leaving 11 bases between them. CDR1 WNHNN and CDR2 SYGVQD come from the germline V gene (reference sequence). The CDR3 nucleotides read TGCGCCAGCACAGGGTCCCTCAATTCACCCCTCCACTTT. Translated: CASTGSLNSPLHF.

This clone appeared many times. The J gene is TRBJ2-7, the V gene TRBV4-3, with D unresolved. V lost 0 bases to trimming and J lost 7 bases, with 13 bases between them. The germline V gene has CDR1 LGHNA and CDR2 YSLEER. The CDR3 has 14 residues. The CDR3, as DNA: TGCGCCAGCAGCCAAGATCGGTCAGCTCGGGAGCAGTACTTC. It specifies CASSQDRSAREQYF.

This clone was recorded a few times. The chain couples TRBV9 to TRBJ2-5; 12 bases line up with TRBD1. The CDR3 totals 15 residues. The ends lost 2 bases at V and 5 bases at J; junction bases unmatched: 4. Per the germline V gene, CDR1 is SGDLS and CDR2 is YYNGEE. CDR3 in DNA: TGTGCCAGCAGCGTCGGGACAGGGGGCTGGGAGACCCAGTACTTC. It is translated as CASSVGTGGWETQYF. The whole variable domain, remainder taken from reference TRBV9 and TRBJ2-5, is DSGVTQTPKHLITATGQRVTLRCSPRSGDLSVYWYQQSLDQGLQFLIQYYNGEERAKGNILERFSAQQFPDLHSELNLSSLELGDSALYFCASSVGTGGWETQYFGPGTRLLVL.

This clone was recorded at least ten times. This chain connects TRBV30 to TRBJ2-1, with D unclear. This CDR3 region has 13 residues. Trimming stripped 0 bases from V and 8 bases from J, with 11 bases between. Germline V gene data show CDR1 as GTSNPN and CDR2 as SVGIG (reference sequence). Here the CDR3 DNA reads TGTGCCTGGAGTGTAAGACGGATCGATGAGCAGTTCTTC. It is translated as CAWSVRRIDEQFF.

In its sample, this clone was seen once. The V call is TRBV11-2, the J call TRBJ1-1; maybe TRBD1 (5 bases). Germline values: CDR1 SGHAT, CDR2 FQNNGV. The CDR3 runs to 13 residues. Between the trimmed V and J ends, which lost 1 base and 3 bases, there was a span of 6 bases. The CDR3 nucleotides are TGTGCCAGCAGCTTAGTGGGGGACACTGAAGCTTTCTTT. Protein: CASSLVGDTEAFF. The full variable domain, in which reference TRBV11-2 and TRBJ1-1 provide the parts outside the CDR3, is EAGVAQSPRYKIIEKRQSVAFWCNPISGHATLYWYQQILGQGPKLLIQFQNNGVVDDSQLPKDRFSAERLKGVDSTLKIQPAKLEDSAVYLCASSLVGDTEAFFGQGTRLTVV.

At least ten counts were recorded for this clone. This chain uses TRBV6-2 or TRBV6-3 with TRBJ1-2; TRBD1 is a possible D gene (5 bases). CDR3 length: 14 residues. V lost 2 bases to trimming and J lost 7 bases, with 14 bases between them. Germline assignment: CDR1 MNHEY and CDR2 SVGEGT. The CDR3 sequence: CASSYRSWTPGYTF. CDR3 nucleotides: TGTGCCAGCAGTTACAGAAGCTGGACACCTGGCTACACCTTC.

The genes are TRBV11-3 and TRBJ1-6; 9 bases agree with TRBD1. The V and J ends lost 5 bases and 9 bases, in that order; junction bases with no gene match: 5. The CDR3 covers 14 residues. Per the germline V gene, CDR1 is SGHNT and CDR2 is YENEEA. In DNA form, the CDR3 reads TGTGCCAGCAGCGCACGGGACAGGGTTTCACCCCTCCACTTT. This translates into CASSARDRVSPLHF.

This clone was observed many times. The V gene is TRBV6-1, the J gene TRBJ1-1; no clear D gene. The CDR3 length is 11 residues. V lost 10 bases to trimming and J lost 2 bases, with 8 bases between them. Germline V gene lookup returns CDR1 MNHNS and CDR2 SASEGT. The CDR3 loop is CATADNTEAFF. The CDR3 DNA reads as TGTGCCACCGCCGACAACACTGAAGCTTTCTTT.

This clone was detected ten times or more. The chain joins TRBV5-1 to TRBJ2-3; D unresolved. CDR3 length: 12 residues. V dropped 1 base and J dropped 4 bases, with 4 bases sitting between them. Germline loops: CDR1 SGHRS, CDR2 YFSETQ. CDR3 sequence: CASSLIPDTQYF. In nucleotides, the CDR3 is TGCGCCAGCAGCTTGATCCCAGATACGCAGTATTTT. The full variable domain, with the rest looked up from reference TRBV5-1 and TRBJ2-3, is KAGVTQTPRYLIKTRGQQVTLSCSPISGHRSVSWYQQTPGQGLQFLFEYFSETQRNKGNFPGRFSGRQFSNSRSEMNVSTLELGDSALYLCASSLIPDTQYFGPGTRLTVL.

This clone was counted ten times or more. The CDR3 is CASREQGSSYGYTF. CDR3 DNA: TGTGCCAGCAGAGAGCAGGGGTCTAGCTATGGCTACACCTTC. The chain combines TRBV6-1 with TRBJ1-2, with D possibly matching TRBD1 (6 bases). In germline, CDR1 is MNHNS, CDR2 SASEGT. This CDR3 is built from 14 residues. Trimming removed 6 bases at V and 4 bases at J, with 15 bases between.

There are many counts of this clone. The rearrangement joins TRBV2 to TRBJ1-6; 7 nucleotides match TRBD1. With V trimmed by 6 bases and J by 14 bases, 13 bases remained unmatched. Germline V gene lookup returns CDR1 SNHLY and CDR2 FYNNEI. This CDR3 contains 14 residues. CDR3 in DNA: TGTGCCAGCAGAGAGACAGGGATCCCCGCGTCCCTCCACTTT. Translated, it gives CASRETGIPASLHF.

This clone was seen many times. The J gene is TRBJ1-4, the V gene TRBV28; no definite D call. CDR3 length: 10 residues. Looked up from germline, CDR1 is MDHEN and CDR2 is SYDVKM. The CDR3 loop is CVAGNEKLFF. In DNA, the CDR3 is TGTGTAGCGGGAAATGAAAAACTGTTTTTT.

On this clone itself: Other DNA sequences of this sample code for an identical CDR3. The chain combines TRBV24-1 with TRBJ2-2, with 8 bases that match TRBD1. CDR3 length: 13 amino acids. V trimming: 5 bases; J trimming: 11 bases; junction bases outside the gene matches: 6. Germline V lookup: CDR1 KGHDR, CDR2 SFDVKD. CDR3 coding DNA: TGTGCCACCAGTGGGAGACAGGGGCGTGAGCTGTTTTTT. It encodes CATSGRQGRELFF.

This clone was seen repeatedly, ten times or more. The chain uses TRBV18 and TRBJ1-3; unclear D gene. V was pared by 6 bases and J by 0 bases, with 9 bases between. The CDR3 has 14 amino acids. The germline CDR1 and CDR2 sequences are KGHSH and LQKENI. In DNA, the CDR3 is TGTGCCAGCTCGGAACGGATCTCTGGAAACACCATATATTTT. This gives the protein CASSERISGNTIYF.

This clone occurred many times. The V and J genes are TRBV5-1 and TRBJ2-7; TRBD2 matches at 8 bases. CDR3 size: 15 residues. V was clipped by 2 bases and J by 3 bases; unmatched bases: 7. The germline V gene has CDR1 SGHRS and CDR2 YFSETQ. CDR3 amino acids: CASSFYSGNIYEQYF. DNA for the CDR3: TGCGCCAGCAGCTTTTATAGCGGGAATATCTACGAGCAGTACTTC.